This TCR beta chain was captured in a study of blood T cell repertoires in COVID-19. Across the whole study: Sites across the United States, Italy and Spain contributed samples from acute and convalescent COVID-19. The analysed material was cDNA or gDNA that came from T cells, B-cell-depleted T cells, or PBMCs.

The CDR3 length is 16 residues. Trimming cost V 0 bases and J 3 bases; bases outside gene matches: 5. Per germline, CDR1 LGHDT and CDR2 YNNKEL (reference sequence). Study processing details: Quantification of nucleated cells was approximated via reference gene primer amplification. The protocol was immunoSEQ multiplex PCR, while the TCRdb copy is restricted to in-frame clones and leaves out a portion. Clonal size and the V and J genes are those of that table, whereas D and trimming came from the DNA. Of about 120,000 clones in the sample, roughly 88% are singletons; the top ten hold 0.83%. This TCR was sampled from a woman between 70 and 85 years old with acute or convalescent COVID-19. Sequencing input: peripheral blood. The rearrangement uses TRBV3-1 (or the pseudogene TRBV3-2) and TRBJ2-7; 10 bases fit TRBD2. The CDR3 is CASSQEHSGGYYEQYF. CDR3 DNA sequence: TGTGCCAGCAGCCAAGAGCATAGCGGGGGGTACTACGAGCAGTACTTC.